The subject of this entry is one T cell receptor beta chain. This sample is drawn from a study of blood T cell repertoires in COVID-19. Turning to the study itself: The United States, Italy and Spain supplied acute and convalescent COVID-19 samples. The cDNA or gDNA used as material had been derived from T cells, B-cell-depleted T cells, or PBMCs.

All recovered Cohort 3 donors got two negative PCRs, got clearance, or saw symptom resolution. Sequencing was performed with immunoSEQ multiplex PCR; in TCRdb, only in-frame clones are kept and a portion is missing. Of approximately 150,000 clones listed, 87% are singletons. Germline V gene lookup returns CDR1 SGHDT and CDR2 YYEEEE. Trimming removed 3 bases at V and 8 bases at J, with 14 bases between. The CDR3 is 14 residues long. Sequenced material: PBMCs or T cells enriched from blood (not recorded which). This receptor was obtained from a man aged 55 to 70 who had recovered from COVID-19. This chain joins TRBV5-6 and TRBJ1-4, with D perhaps TRBD1 (5 bases). Here the CDR3 reads CASSWTSVAEKLFF. The CDR3 DNA follows: TGTGCCAGCAGCTGGACAAGTGTGGCCGAAAAACTGTTTTTT.